The rows below give T cell receptor beta chains drawn from one sample of a study of T cell responses to AZD1222 COVID-19 vaccine. Profiling relied on immunoSEQ multiplex PCR, and the TCRdb table lists in-frame clones only, not all of them. The data show about 180,000 clones, around 90% seen once. The specimen was peripheral blood, collected 28 days after the second AZD1222 dose. These receptor sequences come from an adult who received the AZD1222 COVID-19 vaccine. Each CDR3 is given with its conserved first and last residue. The order of the fields is clone size, J gene, V gene, D gene, CDR3 protein, CDR3 DNA. A D gene is named only where the DNA matches it firmly. Size values are once, few and many counts, or a class for expanded clones, and some rows have none.

clone size: once; J gene: TRBJ1-6; V gene: TRBV7-9; D gene: NA; CDR3 protein: CASSLGPGQSPLHF; CDR3 DNA: TGTGCCAGCAGCTTAGGGCCGGGGCAGTCACCCCTCCACTTT
clone size: few; J gene: TRBJ2-1; V gene: TRBV27; D gene: TRBD2; CDR3 protein: CASSLAAGGQYNEQFF; CDR3 DNA: TGTGCCAGCAGTTTAGCAGCGGGGGGCCAGTACAATGAGCAGTTCTTC
clone size: once; J gene: TRBJ2-3; V gene: TRBV6-2/TRBV6-3; D gene: NA; CDR3 protein: CASSYSKGGGRGDTQYF; CDR3 DNA: TGTGCCAGCAGTTACTCGAAGGGCGGGGGCCGGGGAGATACGCAGTATTTT
clone size: NA; J gene: TRBJ2-1; V gene: TRBV7-3; D gene: TRBD2; CDR3 protein: CASSLRRLAGGTSDNEQFF; CDR3 DNA: TGTGCCAGCAGCTTAAGGCGACTAGCGGGGGGGACCTCTGACAATGAGCAGTTCTTC
clone size: NA; J gene: TRBJ2-7; V gene: TRBV27; D gene: NA; CDR3 protein: CASSLGQGAYEQYF; CDR3 DNA: TGTGCCAGCAGTTTGGGTCAGGGCGCCTACGAGCAGTACTTC
clone size: once; J gene: TRBJ2-5; V gene: TRBV5-1; D gene: TRBD2; CDR3 protein: CASSLSGEGETQYF; CDR3 DNA: TGCGCCAGCAGCTTAAGCGGGGAGGGGGAGACCCAGTACTTC
clone size: NA; J gene: TRBJ1-5; V gene: TRBV5-1; D gene: NA; CDR3 protein: CASSSGLSNQPQHF; CDR3 DNA: TGCGCCAGCAGCTCCGGACTAAGCAATCAGCCCCAGCATTTT
clone size: NA; J gene: TRBJ2-5; V gene: TRBV19; D gene: NA; CDR3 protein: CASSRRRLGGVGQETQYF; CDR3 DNA: TGTGCCAGTAGTAGGAGGCGGCTGGGCGGAGTGGGACAAGAGACCCAGTACTTC
clone size: NA; J gene: TRBJ2-7; V gene: TRBV19; D gene: TRBD2; CDR3 protein: CASTPRLARIGEQYF; CDR3 DNA: TGTGCCAGTACCCCCCGACTAGCGCGGATCGGGGAGCAGTACTTC
clone size: NA; J gene: TRBJ1-5; V gene: TRBV19; D gene: TRBD1; CDR3 protein: CASRQGGNQPQHF; CDR3 DNA: TGTGCCAGTAGGCAGGGGGGGAATCAGCCCCAGCATTTT
clone size: NA; J gene: TRBJ2-7; V gene: TRBV18; D gene: NA; CDR3 protein: CASSPGQGDEGYEQYF; CDR3 DNA: TGTGCCAGCTCACCAGGGCAGGGAGACGAGGGCTACGAGCAGTACTTC
clone size: NA; J gene: TRBJ2-1; V gene: TRBV28; D gene: NA; CDR3 protein: CASSPGYNEQFF; CDR3 DNA: TGTGCCAGCAGTCCAGGGTACAATGAGCAGTTCTTC
clone size: NA; J gene: TRBJ2-1; V gene: TRBV9; D gene: TRBD2; CDR3 protein: CASSVEPAGSSYNEQFF; CDR3 DNA: TGTGCCAGCAGCGTAGAACCAGCGGGGAGCTCCTACAATGAGCAGTTCTTC
clone size: NA; J gene: TRBJ2-7; V gene: TRBV6-2/TRBV6-3; D gene: NA; CDR3 protein: CASSYSIDYEQYF; CDR3 DNA: TGTGCCAGCAGTTACTCGATCGATTACGAGCAGTACTTC
clone size: NA; J gene: TRBJ2-5; V gene: TRBV6-5; D gene: TRBD1; CDR3 protein: CASSYTSGQQETQYF; CDR3 DNA: TGTGCCAGCAGTTACACTTCGGGACAGCAAGAGACCCAGTACTTC
clone size: NA; J gene: TRBJ1-5; V gene: TRBV19; D gene: NA; CDR3 protein: CASSTQGNPHLSQHF; CDR3 DNA: TGTGCCAGTAGTACCCAGGGTAACCCCCATTTGTCCCAGCATTTT
clone size: NA; J gene: TRBJ2-2; V gene: TRBV7-2; D gene: TRBD2; CDR3 protein: CASSLAGGAAGELFF; CDR3 DNA: TGTGCCAGCAGCTTAGCCGGGGGGGCCGCCGGGGAGCTGTTTTTT
clone size: NA; J gene: TRBJ2-7; V gene: TRBV19; D gene: TRBD1; CDR3 protein: CASRPGQGVYEQYF; CDR3 DNA: TGTGCCAGCAGACCGGGACAGGGGGTCTACGAGCAGTACTTC
clone size: once; J gene: TRBJ2-1; V gene: TRBV4-2; D gene: TRBD2; CDR3 protein: CASSARRAGAAHEQFF; CDR3 DNA: TGTGCCAGCAGCGCCCGCCGAGCGGGGGCCGCCCATGAGCAGTTCTTC
clone size: NA; J gene: TRBJ2-1; V gene: TRBV29-1; D gene: NA; CDR3 protein: CSGSDTAYNEQFF; CDR3 DNA: TGCAGCGGGTCGGACACCGCCTACAATGAGCAGTTCTTC
clone size: NA; J gene: TRBJ1-4; V gene: TRBV19; D gene: NA; CDR3 protein: CASSPGGPGREKLFF; CDR3 DNA: TGTGCCAGTAGCCCCGGGGGCCCAGGTCGTGAAAAACTGTTTTTT
clone size: NA; J gene: TRBJ1-2; V gene: TRBV6-5; D gene: TRBD1; CDR3 protein: CASSPGQGYNYGYTF; CDR3 DNA: TGTGCCAGCAGTCCCGGACAGGGGTATAACTATGGCTACACCTTC
clone size: NA; J gene: TRBJ2-1; V gene: TRBV7-3; D gene: TRBD2; CDR3 protein: CASSRGGNEQFF; CDR3 DNA: TGTGCCAGCAGCCGGGGGGGCAATGAGCAGTTCTTC
clone size: NA; J gene: TRBJ2-2; V gene: TRBV7-9; D gene: NA; CDR3 protein: CASSVTGTRGGELFF; CDR3 DNA: TGTGCCAGCAGCGTTACCGGGACCCGGGGCGGGGAGCTGTTTTTT
clone size: NA; J gene: TRBJ1-2; V gene: TRBV5-6; D gene: NA; CDR3 protein: CASSLVWVSGYTF; CDR3 DNA: TGTGCCAGCAGCTTGGTTTGGGTTTCTGGCTACACCTTC
clone size: NA; J gene: TRBJ2-7; V gene: TRBV30; D gene: TRBD1; CDR3 protein: CAWLSGGQGAREQYF; CDR3 DNA: TGTGCCTGGCTGAGCGGCGGACAGGGGGCTCGGGAGCAGTACTTC
clone size: NA; J gene: TRBJ1-1; V gene: TRBV29-1; D gene: NA; CDR3 protein: CSVISWGTEAFF; CDR3 DNA: TGCAGCGTTATCTCATGGGGAACTGAAGCTTTCTTT
clone size: once; J gene: TRBJ2-7; V gene: TRBV29-1; D gene: TRBD2; CDR3 protein: CSVAETSAYEQYF; CDR3 DNA: TGCAGCGTTGCTGAGACTAGCGCTTACGAGCAGTACTTC
clone size: NA; J gene: TRBJ2-7; V gene: TRBV6-5; D gene: TRBD2; CDR3 protein: CASSKGLAVSYEQYF; CDR3 DNA: TGTGCCAGCAGTAAGGGACTAGCGGTTTCCTACGAGCAGTACTTC
clone size: NA; J gene: TRBJ2-6; V gene: TRBV4-1; D gene: NA; CDR3 protein: CASSQDSASGANVLTF; CDR3 DNA: TGCGCCAGCAGCCAAGATTCGGCCTCTGGGGCCAACGTCCTGACTTTC
clone size: once; J gene: TRBJ1-1; V gene: TRBV18; D gene: NA; CDR3 protein: CASSPVRGVGTEAFF; CDR3 DNA: TGTGCCAGCTCCCCCGTGCGTGGGGTGGGCACTGAAGCTTTCTTT
clone size: NA; J gene: TRBJ1-2; V gene: TRBV5-1; D gene: NA; CDR3 protein: CASSLDAGNYGYTF; CDR3 DNA: TGCGCCAGCAGCTTGGATGCAGGGAACTATGGCTACACCTTC
clone size: NA; J gene: TRBJ2-2; V gene: TRBV7-9; D gene: NA; CDR3 protein: CASSRDTLTGELFF; CDR3 DNA: TGTGCCAGCAGCCGGGACACCCTCACCGGGGAGCTGTTTTTT
clone size: NA; J gene: TRBJ2-1; V gene: TRBV11-3; D gene: TRBD2; CDR3 protein: CASSLVGWGLAGDNEQFF; CDR3 DNA: TGTGCCAGCAGCTTAGTAGGGTGGGGACTAGCGGGGGACAATGAGCAGTTCTTC
clone size: NA; J gene: TRBJ2-7; V gene: TRBV5-4; D gene: TRBD1; CDR3 protein: CASSLDPGQAYEQYF; CDR3 DNA: TGTGCCAGCAGCCTTGACCCGGGACAGGCCTACGAGCAGTACTTC
clone size: NA; J gene: TRBJ1-1; V gene: TRBV5-4; D gene: NA; CDR3 protein: CASSPFQGLLGTEAFF; CDR3 DNA: TGTGCCAGCAGCCCTTTCCAGGGCTTGTTAGGGACTGAAGCTTTCTTT
clone size: NA; J gene: TRBJ2-7; V gene: TRBV3-1/TRBV3-2; D gene: NA; CDR3 protein: CASSQEQRSYEQYF; CDR3 DNA: TGTGCCAGCAGCCAAGAACAACGGTCATACGAGCAGTACTTC
clone size: NA; J gene: TRBJ2-7; V gene: TRBV7-2; D gene: NA; CDR3 protein: CASSLAGQAYEQYF; CDR3 DNA: TGTGCCAGCAGCTTAGCAGGACAAGCCTACGAGCAGTACTTC